These 21 T cell receptor beta chains share one sample of origin, sequenced in a study of T cells in Graves' hyperthyroidism and ophthalmopathy. Amplification of TCR beta CDR3 regions used RNA as the template. HTBI primers drove first-round RT-PCR of the TCR CDR3. TCRdb analysed the multiplex PCR reads with MiXCR anew, one entry per CDR3 protein. Of hundreds of thousands of distinct CDR3 sequences in the sample, 38% were seen once. Sequencing was performed on blood. These receptors were collected from a man aged 18 to 29 with Graves' hyperthyroidism.

This clonotype was counted many times. The J gene is TRBJ1-5, the V gene TRBV2, with D possibly matching TRBD1 (5 bases). The CDR3 loop spans 14 amino acids. Germline V gene data show CDR1 as SNHLY and CDR2 as FYNNEI. V lost 6 bases to trimming and J lost 8 bases, with 17 bases between them. The CDR3 loop reads CASRDDSYSKPQHF. The CDR3 coding sequence is TGTGCCAGCAGAGATGACAGCTATAGTAAGCCCCAGCATTTT.

Many counts were recorded for this clonotype. The chain combines TRBV12-3 or TRBV12-4 with TRBJ1-2; D is unclear. The CDR3 covers 11 residues. The ends were cut back, 11 bases at V and 1 base at J, with 8 bases in the middle. The CDR3 loop is CAAGLNYGYTF. In DNA, the CDR3 is TGTGCCGCGGGTCTTAACTATGGCTACACCTTC.

V and J are TRBV25-1 and TRBJ1-1, with 7 bases fitting TRBD1. V dropped 5 bases and J dropped 0; count of bases not matched to a gene: 18. The CDR3 is 19 amino acids. Looked up from germline, CDR1 is MGHDK and CDR2 is SYGVNS. DNA of the CDR3: TGTGCCAGCAGTTCCCCGACAGGGCGCTTGGGAACCATGAACACTGAAGCTTTCTTT. It yields the protein CASSSPTGRLGTMNTEAFF. Supplemented by reference TRBV25-1 and TRBJ1-1, the full variable domain reads EADIYQTPRYLVIGTGKKITLECSQTMGHDKMYWYQQDPGMELHLIHYSYGVNSTEKGDLSSESTVSRIRTEHFPLTLESARPSHTSQYLCASSSPTGRLGTMNTEAFFGQGTRLTVV.

This clonotype was observed a few times. The chain uses TRBV12-3 or TRBV12-4 and TRBJ1-5, with D perhaps matching TRBD1 (6 bases). Between the trimmed V and J ends, which lost 3 bases and 5 bases, there was a span of 11 bases. The CDR3 length is 14 residues. CDR3 sequence reads: CASSFSDRHQPQHF. The CDR3 DNA sequence: TGTGCCAGCAGTTTTTCGGACAGACATCAGCCCCAGCATTTT.

This clonotype has at least ten counts. V and J are TRBV2 and TRBJ1-5; 12 bases match TRBD1. The germline CDR1 and CDR2 sequences are SNHLY and FYNNEI. V lost 6 bases and J lost 6; bases outside the gene matches: 6. The CDR3 is made up of 15 amino acids. DNA of the CDR3: TGTGCCAGCAGAGCCGGGACAGGGGGCAGTCAGCCCCAGCATTTT. Its protein is CASRAGTGGSQPQHF.

The CDR3 sequence: CASSPKTGASTYEQYF. CDR3 bases: TGTGCCAGCAGCCCCAAGACAGGGGCTAGTACCTACGAGCAGTACTTC. This chain uses TRBV7-2 with TRBJ2-7; 8 bases are a match to TRBD1. The ends lost 5 bases at V and 2 bases at J; junction bases unmatched: 11. In germline, CDR1 is SGHTA, CDR2 FQGNSA. This CDR3 contains 16 residues.

Ten or more counts support this clonotype. The J gene is TRBJ1-2, the V gene TRBV12-3 or TRBV12-4; tentatively, D is TRBD1 (5 bases). With 5 bases removed from V and 2 bases from J, the gap between germline ends came to 9 bases. The CDR3 has 13 amino acids. The CDR3 loop is CASSGGWNYGYTF. The CDR3 nucleotides are TGTGCCAGCAGTGGGGGGTGGAACTATGGCTACACCTTC.

The CDR3 spells CSAGRGRANSPLHF. In nucleotides, the CDR3 is TGCAGTGCTGGGCGCGGTAGGGCAAATTCACCCCTCCACTTT. The chain links TRBV20-1 to TRBJ1-6; D remains unclear. CDR3 length: 14 amino acids. Germline V gene sequence: CDR1 DFQATT, CDR2 SNEGSKA (reference sequence). The germline V and J ends were trimmed by 5 bases and 7 bases, with 15 bases remaining between them.

The gene calls are TRBV7-2 and TRBJ1-1; D may be TRBD1 (5 bases). Germline values: CDR1 SGHTA, CDR2 FQGNSA. The CDR3 length is 16 residues. Trimming left V 2 bases short and J 4 bases short, with 17 bases between. DNA of the CDR3: TGTGCCAGCAGCTTATATCAAGTTAAGGGGATCACTGAAGCTTTCTTT. It encodes CASSLYQVKGITEAFF.

This clonotype has at least ten counts. This chain links TRBV10-3 with TRBJ2-7; D remains unclear. The germline V gene has CDR1 ENHRY and CDR2 SYGVKD. The CDR3 extends over 12 amino acids. V lost 8 bases and J 3 bases, leaving 11 bases between the germline ends. In DNA form, the CDR3 reads TGTGCCATCCTGACCGCCTTCTACGAGCAGTACTTC. It translates to CAILTAFYEQYF.

Concerning this clonotype: This may arise from a read error, as a much more abundant clone is one base away. CDR3 loop: CASSKAGGEKLFF. In DNA form, the CDR3 reads TGTGCCAGCAGTAAAGCAGGGGGAGAAAAACTGTTTTTT. V usage is TRBV2 and J usage is TRBJ1-4; 7 bases are shared with TRBD1. The CDR3 is 13 residues long. Germline loops: CDR1 SNHLY, CDR2 FYNNEI.

For this clonotype: A read error may explain this, as a much larger clone is one base away. V is TRBV9 and J is TRBJ1-2; possible D gene TRBD1, 5 bases. The CDR3 extends over 16 amino acids. The V gene's germline CDR1 is SGDLS and CDR2 YYNGEE. CDR3 nucleotides: TGTGCCAGCGGCGTAGGCAGGGACTCCGCTAACTATGGCTACACCTTC. Residues: CASGVGRDSANYGYTF. Complete variable domain (other parts from reference TRBV9 and TRBJ1-2): DSGVTQTPKHLITATGQRVTLRCSPRSGDLSVYWYQQSLDQGLQFLIQYYNGEERAKGNILERFSAQQFPDLHSELNLSSLELGDSALYFCASGVGRDSANYGYTFGSGTRLTVV.

As concerns this clonotype: This sequence may be a read error, since a much larger clone differs from it by one base. The chain couples TRBV29-1 to TRBJ1-1; D is unresolved. Germline CDR1 reads SQVTM; CDR2 reads ANQGSEA. The CDR3 spans 12 residues. The V end lost 7 bases, the J end lost 0 bases, and 9 bases lay between the germline ends. As DNA, the CDR3 is TGCAGCGCGAACCCAGTGAACACTGAAGCTTTCTTT. Amino acids: CSANPVNTEAFF.

The rearrangement uses TRBV9 and TRBJ1-6; D not certain. V lost 5 bases and J 9 bases, leaving 12 bases between the germline ends. There are 13 residues in the CDR3. From germline, CDR1 is SGDLS and CDR2 YYNGEE. The CDR3 DNA reads as TGTGCCAGCAGATATAGTGAGGGTTCACCCCTCCACTTT. Protein: CASRYSEGSPLHF.

The chain combines TRBV2 with TRBJ1-2; the match to TRBD1 covers 7 bases. J lost 12 bases, V lost 6 bases, and 10 bases had no gene match. Per the germline V gene, CDR1 is SNHLY and CDR2 is FYNNEI. The CDR3 extends over 12 amino acids. CDR3 residues: CASRVDREINTF. The CDR3 nucleotides read TGTGCCAGCAGGGTCGACAGGGAGATCAACACCTTC.

This clonotype was counted ten times or more. The rearrangement uses TRBV2 and TRBJ2-5, with D uncertain. The CDR3 has 13 amino acids. V was cut by 6 bases and J by 1 base, with 9 bases left in between. Germline V gene data show CDR1 as SNHLY and CDR2 as FYNNEI. The DNA for the CDR3 is TGTGCCAGCAGCCCTAGGGTCCAAGAGACCCAGTACTTC. This gives the protein CASSPRVQETQYF.

Points on this clonotype: The junction departs from germline at one end; a sequencing error may be responsible. The chain uses TRBV5-1 and TRBJ2-2; D is unresolved. CDR3 size: 14 residues. The germline V gene encodes CDR1 SGHRS and CDR2 YFSETQ. The CDR3: CASSQFSYTGELFF. CDR3 DNA: TGTGCCAGCAGCCAATTTTCATACACCGGGGAGCTGTTTTTT.

This clonotype showed up just once. The chain uses TRBV24-1 and TRBJ1-5, with TRBD1 identical over 10 bases. The length of the CDR3 is 16 residues. Germline values: CDR1 KGHDR, CDR2 SFDVKD. The trim removed 4 bases at V and 3 bases at J, leaving 5 bases unmatched. The CDR3 loop reads CATSDRDRGSNQPQHF. In nucleotides, the CDR3 is TGTGCCACCAGTGACCGGGACAGGGGATCCAATCAGCCCCAGCATTTT.

The sample holds a few counts of this clonotype. CDR3 amino acids: CASSLFAGSDEQYF. The CDR3 coding sequence is TGTGCCAGCAGCTTATTTGCAGGGTCCGACGAGCAGTACTTC. The chain joins TRBV7-9 to TRBJ2-7; perhaps TRBD1 as D (5 bases). This CDR3 region has 14 residues. Germline CDR1 SEHNR, CDR2 FQNEAQ (reference sequence). The V and J ends lost 2 bases and 5 bases respectively, with 13 bases between them.

The sample holds many counts of this clonotype. The chain uses TRBV10-3 and TRBJ1-4; TRBD1 aligns across 7 bases. The V and J ends lost 8 bases and 4 bases, in that order; junction bases with no gene match: 4. The CDR3 is made up of 13 amino acids. CDR1 and CDR2 from the germline V gene are ENHRY and SYGVKD. CDR3 protein: CAIGTELNEKLFF. CDR3 nucleotides: TGTGCCATCGGGACAGAGCTTAATGAAAAACTGTTTTTT.

This clonotype has a handful of counts. Being one base from a much bigger clone, this may be a read error. The genes are TRBV25-1 and TRBJ2-7; no definite D call. The germline V and J ends were trimmed by 3 bases and 6 bases, with 6 bases remaining between them. The germline V gene encodes CDR1 MGHDK and CDR2 SYGVNS. This CDR3 region has 11 residues. The CDR3 spells CASSDYCEQYF. The DNA of the CDR3 is TGTGCCAGCAGTGATTACTGCGAGCAGTACTTC.